Listed here are 9 T cell receptor beta chains from one sample, sequenced in a study of response to subunit inactivated influenza vaccine. TCRdb itself ran the RT-PCR reads through MiXCR, one entry per CDR3 protein. The sample shows 500,000 or so distinct CDR3 sequences, roughly 11% of them seen only once. This material consisted of PBMCs from blood, taken roughly 6 weeks after vaccination. Receptor source: a man in his fifties who received an inactivated influenza vaccine.

This clonotype was seen more than once but under ten times. At one boundary the junction diverges from the germline segment, which might be a read error. The genes are TRBV27 and TRBJ1-5; the match to TRBD1 covers 7 bases. Germline assignment: CDR1 MNHEY and CDR2 SMNVEV (reference sequence). This CDR3 has 11 amino acids. CDR3 DNA: TGCGCGCACAGGGGAAATCAGCCCCAGCATTTT. Translating gives CAHRGNQPQHF.

The chain links TRBV28 to TRBJ2-4; D could derive from TRBD1 or TRBD2 (5 bases each). This CDR3 comprises 13 residues. V dropped 10 bases and J dropped 0 bases, with 10 bases sitting between them. Germline V gives CDR1 MDHEN, CDR2 SYDVKM. The CDR3 region is CATRGTAKNIQYF. The CDR3 DNA is TGTGCCACCAGAGGGACAGCCAAAAACATTCAGTACTTC.

V and J are TRBV27 and TRBJ2-3; D is unresolved. V was cut by 4 bases and J by 10 bases, with 6 bases left in between. Germline CDR1 MNHEY, CDR2 SMNVEV (reference sequence). The CDR3 length is 10 residues. DNA for the CDR3: TGTGCCAGCAGTTACCCTCCGCAGTATTTT. Encoded protein: CASSYPPQYF.

The J gene is TRBJ2-2, the V gene TRBV20-1, with TRBD2 matching over 8 bases. After removal of 3 bases from V and 7 bases from J, the junction contained 4 bases not matched to a gene. There are 13 residues in the CDR3. From germline, CDR1 is DFQATT and CDR2 SNEGSKA (reference sequence). The CDR3 DNA sequence: TGCAGTGCTAGGCGGGGGGCGCACGGGGAGCTGTTTTTT. This codes for CSARRGAHGELFF.

A single count supports this clonotype. This clone may be a read error of a much larger clone one base away. The rearrangement uses TRBV6-2 or TRBV6-3 and TRBJ1-6; D unclear. The V end was cut by 4 bases, the J end by 4 bases, with 14 bases between. The CDR3 loop spans 16 amino acids. Germline-derived CDR1 and CDR2 are MNHEY and SVGEGT. The DNA for the CDR3 is TGTGCCAGCAGTTTCTTAAGCAGAGGATATAATTCACCCCTCCACTTT. This encodes CASSFLSRGYNSPLHF.

This clonotype was found many times. The CDR3 nucleotides are TGTGCCAGCAGTCCACCGGGACTAGGGGAGTACAATGAGCAGTTCTTC. It yields the protein CASSPPGLGEYNEQFF. The rearrangement joins TRBV7-2 to TRBJ2-1; 8 bases map to TRBD2. The CDR3 extends over 16 amino acids. Germline V gene lookup returns CDR1 SGHTA and CDR2 FQGNSA. Trimming removed 6 bases from V and 4 bases from J; junction bases left unmatched: 11.

This clonotype was picked up many times. This chain joins TRBV7-2 and TRBJ1-2; no definite D call. The V end was cut by 2 bases, the J end by 3 bases, with 7 bases between. The germline V gene has CDR1 SGHTA and CDR2 FQGNSA. The CDR3 is 13 residues long. For the CDR3, the DNA is TGTGCCAGCAGCTTACCGGGCGACTATGGCTACACCTTC. Translated: CASSLPGDYGYTF.

This clonotype has at least ten counts. This chain connects TRBV14 to TRBJ2-3; D remains ambiguous. The CDR3 is made up of 11 amino acids. The V gene's germline CDR1 is SGHDN and CDR2 FVKESK. Trimming cost V 1 base and J 7 bases, with 3 bases left between them. CDR3 DNA sequence: TGTGCCAGCAGCCAAGTTTATACGCAGTATTTT. Translation: CASSQVYTQYF.

At least ten counts were recorded for this clonotype. V is TRBV29-1 and J is TRBJ2-7; D possibly uses TRBD1 or TRBD2 (5 bases each). Trimming removed 0 bases at V and 6 bases at J, with 15 bases between. The germline V gene has CDR1 SQVTM and CDR2 ANQGSEA. The length of the CDR3 is 14 residues. The CDR3 DNA follows: TGCAGCGTTGAAGAGGGCTTCCTTGGGGGCGAGCAGTACTTC. Its protein is CSVEEGFLGGEQYF.